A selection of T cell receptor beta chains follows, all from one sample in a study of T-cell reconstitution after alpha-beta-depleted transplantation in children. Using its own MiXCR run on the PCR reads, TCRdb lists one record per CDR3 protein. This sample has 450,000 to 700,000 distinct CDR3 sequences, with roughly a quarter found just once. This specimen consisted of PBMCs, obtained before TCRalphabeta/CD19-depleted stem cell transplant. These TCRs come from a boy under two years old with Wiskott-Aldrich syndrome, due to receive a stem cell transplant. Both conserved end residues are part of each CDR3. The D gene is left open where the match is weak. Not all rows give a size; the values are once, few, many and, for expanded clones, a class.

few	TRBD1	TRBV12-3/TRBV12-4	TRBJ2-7	CASSPSRDRGRFEQYF	TGTGCCAGCAGTCCTTCCCGGGACAGGGGGCGCTTCGAGCAGTACTTC
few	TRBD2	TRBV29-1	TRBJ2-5	CSLLAGEETQYF	TGCAGCCTACTGGCGGGAGAAGAGACCCAGTACTTC
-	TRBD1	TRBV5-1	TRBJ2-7	CASRPGPGQSYEQYF	TGCGCCAGCAGACCCGGTCCGGGACAGTCCTACGAGCAGTACTTC
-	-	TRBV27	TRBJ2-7	CASSRQLGFSYEQYF	TGTGCCAGCAGCCGCCAGCTGGGCTTCTCCTACGAGCAGTACTTC
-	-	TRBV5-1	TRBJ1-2	CASSAALGRWGDGYTF	TGCGCCAGCAGCGCGGCGTTAGGCCGTTGGGGGGATGGCTACACCTTC
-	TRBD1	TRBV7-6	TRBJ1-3	CASSLGVQGASGNTIYF	TGTGCCAGCAGCTTAGGTGTCCAGGGGGCAAGTGGAAACACCATATATTTT
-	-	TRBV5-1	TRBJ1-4	CASSLDLEFEKLFF	TGCGCCAGCAGCTTGGACCTAGAGTTTGAAAAACTGTTTTTT
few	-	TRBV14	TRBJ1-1	CASSQDFRGNTEAFF	TGTGCCAGCAGCCAAGATTTCCGGGGGAACACTGAAGCTTTCTTT
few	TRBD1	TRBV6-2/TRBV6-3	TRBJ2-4	CASSYERVGTDWALAKNIQYF	TGTGCCAGCAGTTACGAGAGGGTCGGGACAGACTGGGCTTTGGCCAAAAACATTCAGTACTTC
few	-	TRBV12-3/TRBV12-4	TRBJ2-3	CASSPPRHLDTQYF	TGTGCCAGCAGTCCTCCTCGCCATCTTGATACGCAGTATTTT
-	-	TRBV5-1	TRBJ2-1	CASSLSPHEQFF	TGCGCCAGCAGCTTGTCGCCACATGAGCAGTTCTTC
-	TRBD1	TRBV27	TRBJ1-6	CASSARQGFGSYNSPLHF	TGTGCCAGCAGTGCGCGACAGGGGTTCGGGTCCTATAATTCACCCCTCCACTTT
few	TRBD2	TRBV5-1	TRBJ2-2	CASRIASGIFANTGELFF	TGCGCCAGCAGGATAGCTAGCGGGATCTTCGCGAACACCGGGGAGCTGTTTTTT
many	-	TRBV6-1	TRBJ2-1	CASSEARANDEQFF	TGTGCCAGCAGTGAAGCAAGGGCCAACGATGAGCAGTTCTTC
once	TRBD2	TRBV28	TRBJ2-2	CASSTILAGGSTGELFF	TGTGCCAGCAGTACAATACTAGCGGGAGGGAGCACCGGGGAGCTGTTTTTT
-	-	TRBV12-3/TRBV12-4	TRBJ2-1	CASSSLGGTDNEQFF	TGTGCCAGCAGTTCCCTAGGAGGGACCGACAATGAGCAGTTCTTC
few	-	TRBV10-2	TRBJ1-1	CASTDAGYTEAFF	TGCGCCAGCACCGATGCAGGATACACTGAAGCTTTCTTT
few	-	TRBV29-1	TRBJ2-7	CSVVSPMAGDIEQYF	TGCAGCGTTGTCTCTCCAATGGCAGGGGATATCGAGCAGTACTTC
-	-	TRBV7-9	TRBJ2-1	CASINADEQFF	TGTGCCAGCATCAACGCCGATGAGCAGTTCTTC
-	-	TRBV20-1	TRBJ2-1	CSARDPIDNEQFF	TGCAGTGCTAGGGACCCGATTGACAATGAGCAGTTCTTC
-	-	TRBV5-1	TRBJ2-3	CASSLGLVDSSLGDTQYF	TGCGCCAGCAGCTTGGGGCTGGTGGACTCTTCGCTTGGAGATACGCAGTATTTT